The clone carrying this TCR beta chain was seen just once. The antigen is unknown. This could be a read error, since a much larger clone is one nucleotide away. The data belong to a study of T cells in Graves' hyperthyroidism and ophthalmopathy. The study, taken as a whole, reports: A 13 V-J signature model discriminated ophthalmopathy versus stable hyperthyroidism. In the blood, most expanded thyroid clonotypes above 0.001 appeared as well.

The length of the CDR3 is 19 residues. Trimming left V 2 bases short and J 6 bases short, with 26 bases between. Germline V gene lookup returns CDR1 SGHRS and CDR2 YFSETQ. Regions amplified from RNA transcripts were the TCR beta CDR3 regions. Using the HTBI primer set, a first-round RT-PCR was run on the TCR CDR3. MiXCR, run by TCRdb on the multiplex PCR reads, gives a single entry per CDR3 protein. The sample shows about 270,000 distinct CDR3 sequences, approximately 23% of them seen only once. Subjects with ophthalmopathy showed a Clinical Activity Score no lower than 3, a NOSPECS grade no lower than 4, and a duration shorter than 3 months. Pregnant or lactating patients were excluded, as were those with uncontrolled infection or other autoimmune disease.

Sample: blood. The V and J genes are TRBV5-1 and TRBJ2-2, with D perhaps TRBD2 (6 bases). This sequence was found in a man between 25 and 39 years old with Graves' ophthalmopathy. CDR3: CASSFLSRTPGRLPGELFF. The CDR3 region has the DNA TGCGCCAGCAGCTTTCTCTCCAGAACACCCGGGAGATTGCCCGGGGAGCTGTTTTTT.